These 15 T cell receptor beta chains originate from one sample sequenced in a study of human T cells and chemical hapten exposure. Time point denoted: patch test 1, 2 weeks after DPC sensitization. As for treatment: therapeutic diphenylcyclopropenone sensitization with weekly scalp DPC. TCRdb reanalysed the RACE reads using MiXCR and keeps one entry per CDR3 protein. The repertoire holds about 360,000 distinct CDR3 sequences, with around 4.8% as singletons. The material sequenced was whole blood, taken in connection with sensitization to the hapten diphenylcyclopropenone (DPC). The receptors come from a woman in her forties or fifties with alopecia areata. Some clones in this sample may be carry-over from other donors' samples.

This clonotype was counted between two and nine times. The chain is built from TRBV15 and TRBJ2-1; no clear D. Deletions cut 1 base from V and 2 bases from J, with 12 bases between. This CDR3 comprises 16 residues. Germline CDR1 LNHNV, CDR2 YYDKDF (reference sequence). CDR3 loop: CATSRASSTAYNEQFF. DNA for the CDR3: TGTGCCACCAGCAGAGCCTCTTCTACCGCCTACAATGAGCAGTTCTTC.

This clonotype was counted many times. The rearrangement joins TRBV20-1 to TRBJ1-5; tentatively, D is TRBD1 (6 bases). The CDR3 is 14 residues long. Germline loops: CDR1 DFQATT, CDR2 SNEGSKA (reference sequence). V was cut by 3 bases and J by 1 base, with 10 bases left in between. The CDR3 here is CSARGQGSNQPQHF. As DNA, the CDR3 is TGCAGTGCTAGGGGCCAGGGGAGCAATCAGCCCCAGCATTTT.

Many counts were recorded for this clonotype. This chain connects TRBV5-1 to TRBJ1-2; no reliable D call. Germline V gene data show CDR1 as SGHRS and CDR2 as YFSETQ. Trimming shortened V by 0 bases and J by 2 bases, and 11 bases separated the two germline ends. This CDR3 contains 15 residues. The CDR3 sequence is CASSLGSGGNYGYTF. CDR3 in DNA: TGCGCCAGCAGCTTGGGATCGGGAGGAAACTATGGCTACACCTTC.

At least ten counts were recorded for this clonotype. The V and J genes are TRBV7-8 and TRBJ1-1; D is perhaps TRBD1 (5 bases). Trimming cost V 3 bases and J 1 base, with 18 bases left between them. Germline loops: CDR1 SGHVS, CDR2 FQNEAQ. The CDR3 sequence is 17 residues long. In DNA, the CDR3 is TGTGCCAGCAGCTTCTACGGTTTGAGGCAGGGGAACACTGAAGCTTTCTTT. Translation gives CASSFYGLRQGNTEAFF.

The gene calls are TRBV29-1 and TRBJ2-3; tentative D call: TRBD1 (6 bases). The CDR3 is made up of 15 amino acids. V dropped 3 bases and J dropped 3 bases, with 16 bases sitting between them. Germline V lookup: CDR1 SQVTM, CDR2 ANQGSEA. In DNA, the CDR3 is TGCAGCGTTGAGGACAGACGTTTGGTGACAGATACGCAGTATTTT. Translated, it gives CSVEDRRLVTDTQYF.

The table lists this clonotype with many counts. The chain joins TRBV6-1 to TRBJ1-6, with D maybe TRBD1 (6 bases). The CDR3 sequence is 14 residues long. CDR1 MNHNS and CDR2 SASEGT come from the germline V gene. The germline V and J ends were trimmed by 6 bases and 11 bases, with 17 bases remaining between them. The chain's CDR3 is CASSPGAASPPLHF. DNA for the CDR3: TGTGCCAGCAGCCCAGGGGCCGCCAGCCCACCCCTCCACTTT.

CDR3: CASSPGTSGSVETQYF. The CDR3 DNA reads TGTGCCAGCAGCCCGGGGACTAGCGGGAGCGTCGAGACCCAGTACTTC. J is TRBJ2-5 and V is TRBV9; 14 bases match TRBD2. After removal of 4 bases from V and 5 bases from J, the junction contained 7 bases not matched to a gene. Germline V gives CDR1 SGDLS, CDR2 YYNGEE. The CDR3 covers 16 residues.

At least ten counts were recorded for this clonotype. V is TRBV5-1 and J is TRBJ1-1; D might be TRBD1 (5 bases). CDR3 length equals 11 residues. With 2 bases removed from V and 8 bases from J, the gap between germline ends came to 7 bases. Germline V gives CDR1 SGHRS, CDR2 YFSETQ. CDR3 sequence (DNA): TGCGCCAGCAGCTTCTCAGGGGAAGCTTTCTTT. This sequence encodes CASSFSGEAFF.

This clonotype has at least ten counts. The rearrangement uses TRBV29-1 and TRBJ2-2; 7 bases map to TRBD1. The CDR3 has 13 residues. V lost 7 bases, J lost 0 bases, and 2 bases stayed unmatched. Per germline, CDR1 SQVTM and CDR2 ANQGSEA. The CDR3 protein is CSGTGPNTGELFF. The CDR3 DNA follows: TGCAGCGGGACAGGTCCGAACACCGGGGAGCTGTTTTTT.

This clonotype showed up many times. The chain carries TRBV12-3 or TRBV12-4 and TRBJ1-2; D call uncertain. With 3 bases removed from V and 5 bases from J, the gap between germline ends came to 10 bases. The CDR3 is made up of 13 amino acids. In DNA form, the CDR3 reads TGTGCCAGCAGTTTTTCTTACGAGTATGGCTACACCTTC. Its protein is CASSFSYEYGYTF.

The chain links TRBV6-6 to TRBJ2-5; tentatively, D is TRBD1 (6 bases). The germline gives CDR1 MNHNY, CDR2 SVGAGI (reference sequence). The CDR3 is 13 residues long. Trimming stripped 1 base from V and 14 bases from J, with 17 bases between. The CDR3 coding sequence is TGTGCCAGCAGTTACTACGAGGACAGCGTACTTTACTTC. It translates to CASSYYEDSVLYF.

This clonotype came up many times. The chain links TRBV2 to TRBJ1-2; 9 bases line up with TRBD1. Germline-derived CDR1 and CDR2 are SNHLY and FYNNEI. The length of the CDR3 is 16 residues. Trimming at V came to 1 base and at J to 2 bases, leaving 5 bases not matched to a gene. CDR3 amino acids: CASSEVTGTGNYGYTF. For the CDR3, the DNA is TGTGCCAGCAGTGAAGTAACCGGGACAGGGAACTATGGCTACACCTTC.

This clonotype occurred a few times. This chain connects TRBV10-3 to TRBJ1-4; a possible D gene is TRBD1 (5 bases). V was clipped by 6 bases and J by 0 bases, with 8 bases between them. This CDR3 comprises 14 residues. Germline loops: CDR1 ENHRY, CDR2 SYGVKD. The CDR3 DNA is TGTGCCATCAGGGAGACAGCAACTAATGAAAAACTGTTTTTT. Encoded protein: CAIRETATNEKLFF.

The sample holds many counts of this clonotype. The chain employs TRBV12-3 or TRBV12-4 and TRBJ1-2; weak D call: TRBD1 (5 bases). V was cut by 6 bases and J by 4 bases, with 15 bases left in between. The CDR3 length is 14 residues. CDR3 bases: TGTGCCAGCAGCCCAGGGTTATTTGGCTATGGCTACACCTTC. Translating gives CASSPGLFGYGYTF.

This clonotype was counted between two and nine times. A read error may produce the germline difference seen at one junction end. This rearrangement joins TRBV28 to TRBJ1-4; D call uncertain. The CDR3 covers 16 residues. Germline V CDR1 and CDR2: MDHEN, SYDVKM. The chain's CDR3 is CASSLALLGSKEKLFF. DNA for the CDR3: TGTGCCAGCAGTTTGGCCCTGCTCGGCTCTAAAGAAAAACTGTTTTTT.